The present T cell receptor beta chain was sequenced within a study of human T cells and chemical hapten exposure (dated by TCRdb to the early 2020s). Turning to the overall study: For sensitization, 2% DPC in acetone was applied to a 2 cm by 2 cm area of upper inner arm skin. Weekly therapeutic DPC doses were additionally applied to the scalp of patients throughout the roughly 22-week study period. Patch testing on the upper back used Finn chambers containing 0.01% DPC, with scoring done after 6 days according to International Contact Dermatitis Research Group standards. Alopecia areata with under or over 50% scalp involvement, alopecia totalis and alopecia universalis were represented in the patient cohort, which was mostly female. The libraries were sequenced as a pool, and the TCR yield per sample differed mostly because of small variations in library volumes within the pool. In alopecia patients, the study followed how the peripheral blood TCR repertoire changed in vivo over primary and secondary sensitization to diphenylcyclopropenone (DPC), a hapten. Blood samples were taken from patients before sensitization (week 0) and then at 2, 6 and about 24 weeks after DPC sensitization. About 29 alopecia patients gave blood for TCR sequencing at one to four time points (pre-sensitization, 2, 6 and 24 weeks).

The germline V gene (reference sequence) gives CDR1 as LGHDT and CDR2 as YNNKEL. The CDR3, cysteine through phenylalanine, is 17 amino acids long. Only the CDR3 portion is preserved as DNA: 51 bases, with reading frame beginning at the first base. V is clipped by 2 bases and J by 7 bases, and the sequence between their germline boundaries is 24 bases long. The time point label of this sample denotes: patch test 1, 2 weeks after DPC sensitization. This specimen's treatment or condition label, per the study, means: therapeutic diphenylcyclopropenone sensitization with weekly scalp DPC. At each patch-test visit, blood was drawn before the patch test was applied. Patients were considered eligible if aged 18 to 70, diagnosed with alopecia and deemed suitable for DPC therapy, and patients were excluded if pregnant. Total RNA was extracted from unfractionated whole blood collected in Tempus Blood RNA tubes.

This clonotype turned up a few times. Its antigen has not been determined. Base qualities are missing; no much larger clone stands one base away. What the work shows at the level of the full study, not this receptor alone: A positive correlation was found between the number of PT1 expanded TCRs and patch test score, with significance reached at thresholds 8, 16 and 32 but not 4. After repeated subsampling, the strength of the expansion versus patch-test correlation and the threshold at which it became significant changed. Because every patient had alopecia, a presumed autoimmune disease, the patients' immune response might differ from that of healthy individuals. DPC sensitization did not change the number of TCRs with a frequency above 1 in 1000, and there was no evidence of changes in global repertoire structure. Expanded TCRs formed significantly more large CDR3 similarity clusters than pre-sensitization or healthy control sets, consistent with antigen-driven responses.

Receptor libraries were prepared by RACE. The sequencer listed for this sample is NextSeq 500. Library preparation attached unique molecular identifiers to individual cDNA molecules for quantitative, reproducible TCR counting. Each blood RNA sample was used to sequence both TCR alpha and TCR beta chains. The authors' pipeline ran thus. A median of roughly 98,000 TCRs per sample was observed, with a range of roughly 20,000 to 750,000. V, J and CDR3 annotation of the TCR reads was carried out using the Decombinator software suite. Every sample was subsampled to the same number of TCRs (28,000) for the PS versus PT1 abundance plots. Expanded TCRs were defined as absent before sensitization and observed at least eight times at the 2-week time point. The public reads were quality trimmed at Q25 with fastp and then assembled into clones with MiXCR by TCRdb, keeping productive beta chains. Every entry covers one CDR3 protein and lists the most common genes and DNA from its rows. The V and J calls here are based on TCRdb, not the publication. This sample comprises roughly 200,000 distinct CDR3 sequences, 20% to 25% of them detected only once. The top ten clones comprise about 7% of the sample.

The rearrangement combines TRBV3-1 with TRBJ2-7; TRBD2 could be the D gene, as 6 bases match. This TCR derives from a woman aged 45-65 years with alopecia areata. Some clones in this sample may be carry-over from other donors' samples. Specimen: whole blood, collected in connection with sensitization to the hapten diphenylcyclopropenone (DPC). Read as DNA, the sequence is TGTGCCAGCAGCCAATCCCGGCCGGGACTTACCCCGCGGGAGCAGTACTTC. This translates into CASSQSRPGLTPREQYF.